The present T cell receptor beta chain was sequenced within a study of identical twins listed by TCRdb under 2016. Background for the entire study: TCR alpha and beta repertoires from monozygotic twins, unrelated adults of various ages and cord blood were deep-sequenced to test whether fetal clonotypes persist. To rule out contamination, the twin experiments were replicated at different times with different library preparation protocols. The full study reports these points: Excess twin sharing in beta out-of-frame sequences was weaker because fewer shared sequences lowered the signal-to-noise ratio. Recombination models systematically underestimated out-of-frame TCR alpha sharing in monozygotic twins but agreed with sharing between unrelated individuals. Compared with coincidental sharing between unrelated individuals, out-of-frame TCR alpha sequences shared between twins showed an excess of sequences with low generation probability. Abundant cord blood beta clonotypes carried fewer insertions; young adult naive repertoires showed a weaker similar trend, while memory repertoires showed none. Invariant T cells such as MAIT and iNKT could partly confound zero-insertion analyses, though diverse VJ usage argued against this for most clonotypes. Because the same donors could not be followed over many years, conclusions were based on cross-sectional statistical analysis.

From the cysteine up to the phenylalanine, the CDR3 has a length of 14 residues. The read is trimmed to its CDR3 DNA, 42 bases read in frame from base 1. The CDR1 and CDR2 encoded by the germline V gene are MNHEY and SVGEGT. V gives up 10 bases and J gives up 2 bases, and the segment between their germline ends measures 18 bases. On this clonotype: The antigen it recognizes is unknown. Base qualities are missing; no much larger clone stands one base away.

Every donor was a healthy Caucasian. The twin cohort consisted of three pairs of female monozygotic twins, all aged roughly 18 to 29 years. RNA for TCR libraries was isolated from peripheral blood mononuclear cells. Library preparation used 5' RACE. Sequenced using an Illumina HiSeq 2000. A universal primer binding site was added through template switching, and the final cDNA carried a unique molecular identifier so that TCR cDNA molecules could be counted accurately. Specific primers in the conserved constant-segment region were used to synthesize first-strand cDNA for the TCR alpha and beta chains. Each cDNA library was double barcoded, with a SMART-Mk sample barcode plus Illumina barcodes, to control for contamination. TruSeq adapter sequences and Illumina sample barcodes were added in two successive PCR steps. The TCR alpha and beta cDNA libraries were sequenced on the Illumina HiSeq platform using custom primers. Per the source publication's procedure: Raw reads were processed with MiGEC to extract unique molecular identifiers, and MiXCR was used to determine CDR3 positions. Recombination models were inferred per individual with the repgenHMM and IGoR tools using an EM algorithm. The analysis of shared clonotypes was done with the tcR package in R, with sharing normalized by the product of cloneset sizes. To study raw recombination free of thymic and clonal selection effects, out-of-frame nonproductive sequences were analyzed. The raw public reads went through TCRdb reprocessing: fastp at Q25, MiXCR clone calling, in-frame beta chains kept. A single entry per CDR3 protein holds the most common genes and DNA from its merged rows. TCRdb's processing, not the authors' own work, is the source of the V and J calls. The sample data list hundreds of thousands of distinct CDR3 sequences, and about 20% of these were observed just once. 13% of the sample rests with the top ten.

The sample was also linked to a second study, of T cells expressing NK-cell markers. From that second study: Eight donors provided sorted CD3+CD56+NKG2C+, CD3+CD56+NKG2C- and CD3+CD56-NKG2C+ T-cell subsets, whose TCR beta-chain repertoires were profiled. Seven of the eight sequenced donors were HCMV-seropositive and one was HCMV-seronegative. To restrict sorting to alphabetaTCR-expressing T cells, an anti-gammadeltaTCR antibody was added in several experiments. For 5 or 6 donors, the dominant CD3+CD56+NKG2C+ clonotypes were among the top 10 CD8+ clonotypes and accounted for about 1.0-7.5% of CD8+ T cells. Those dominant clonotypes were again the most abundant among CD3+CD56-NKG2C+ cells in a handful of donors, at about 25-60.1%. Whether the expanded NKG2C-expressing T cell clones were specific for HCMV antigens remained unclear. Randomly selected healthy volunteers, three men and five women, were used as the eight sequenced donors. HCMV serostatus was determined by detecting HCMV-specific IgG in serum with a commercial ELISA kit. For a handful of donors, unsorted PBMC were also used to sequence bulk peripheral blood T-cell repertoires. Reads were demultiplexed and grouped by UMI with MIGEC, and clonotypes were assembled and quantified with MiTCR. Only TCR cDNA sequences supported by at least two reads were kept to exclude erroneous sequences. The tcR package was used for downstream repertoire analysis, and clonotypes were matched across fractions by CDR3 nucleotide sequence plus V segment. Antigen specificity was annotated against VDJdb with VDJmatch, allowing one amino acid substitution in CDR3.

This TCR derives from a young woman in good health. The chain joins TRBV6-2 or TRBV6-3 to TRBJ2-7, with an unclear D gene assignment. The sequencing sample was made of PBMCs. The CDR3 region reads CANNPPAATYEQYF. Here is the DNA: TGTGCCAACAACCCACCCGCGGCAACCTACGAGCAGTACTTC.